These T cell receptor beta chains were read from a single sample in a study of cytomegalovirus exposure and HLA in healthy donors. Clones were sequenced by immunoSEQ multiplex PCR, and TCRdb holds only the in-frame ones, with some missing. Of more than 70,000 clones listed, over 65% are singletons. Sequenced sample: PBMCs. Source of these receptors: a man aged 50 to 59 in good health and CMV-seropositive. Each CDR3 is given with its conserved first and last residue. D genes are given only for firm matches. Size is omitted from some rows. Given values are once, few, many or a class for expanded clones.

clone_size cdr3_length j_call v_call d_call cdr3_aa cdr3_nt
. 16 TRBJ2-7 TRBV18 . CASSPPSRTASYEQYF TGTGCCAGCTCACCACCGTCGAGGACAGCCTCCTACGAGCAGTACTTC
medium-sized 12 TRBJ1-1 TRBV19 . CASGPWATEAFF TGTGCCAGCGGCCCCTGGGCCACTGAAGCTTTCTTT
. 13 TRBJ2-1 TRBV27 . CASSTTRWDSKIF TGTGCCAGCAGTACCACCCGGTGGGACTCGAAGATCTTC
. 17 TRBJ2-2 TRBV5-1 . CASSLATAGPGTGELFF TGCGCCAGCAGCTTGGCCACGGCGGGACCGGGCACCGGGGAGCTGTTTTTT
. 15 TRBJ2-7 TRBV4-3 TRBD1 CASSQVFGTAYEQYF TGCGCCAGCAGCCAAGTATTCGGGACAGCCTACGAGCAGTACTTC
. 14 TRBJ2-5 TRBV7-2 . CASSYQRGAETQYF TGTGCCAGCAGTTACCAACGGGGTGCAGAGACCCAGTACTTC
. 13 TRBJ2-7 TRBV7-2 TRBD2 CASSFSGSYEQYF TGTGCCAGCAGCTTTAGCGGGAGTTACGAGCAGTACTTC
. 15 TRBJ2-7 TRBV6-1 TRBD2 CASSEAGGEPYEQYF TGTGCCAGCAGTGAAGCGGGGGGGGAACCCTACGAGCAGTACTTC
. 13 TRBJ2-1 TRBV11-3 . CASSSSEYNEQFF TGTGCCAGCAGCTCGAGCGAATACAATGAGCAGTTCTTC
. 14 TRBJ1-6 TRBV4-2 . CASSQGTENSPLHF TGTGCCAGCAGCCAAGGGACTGAGAATTCACCCCTCCACTTT
. 14 TRBJ2-7 TRBV7-3 . CASSLSGHSGEQYF TGTGCCAGCAGCTTAAGTGGACATTCGGGCGAGCAGTACTTC
. 14 TRBJ1-1 TRBV21-1 . CASSATGVHTEAFF TGTGCCAGCAGCGCTACAGGAGTGCACACTGAAGCTTTCTTT
. 15 TRBJ2-7 TRBV10-3 . CAISEHTTSTYEQYF TGTGCCATCAGTGAGCACACTACCTCGACCTACGAGCAGTACTTC
. 14 TRBJ1-2 TRBV11-3 TRBD1 CASSPPDRGHGYTF TGTGCCAGCAGCCCCCCTGACAGGGGGCATGGCTACACCTTC
. 13 TRBJ2-4 TRBV7-6 TRBD1 CASSLQTGGIQYF TGTGCCAGCAGCTTGCAGACAGGGGGAATTCAGTACTTC
. 15 TRBJ2-1 TRBV9 . CASSVDPSPYNEQFF TGTGCCAGCAGCGTAGATCCGTCCCCTTACAATGAGCAGTTCTTC
few 16 TRBJ2-7 TRBV7-3 TRBD2 CASSHPGGRALYEQYF TGTGCCAGCAGCCATCCCGGCGGGAGGGCCTTATACGAGCAGTACTTC
. 14 TRBJ2-7 TRBV5-4 . CASSFGSAGYEQYF TGTGCCAGCAGCTTCGGGTCTGCGGGGTACGAGCAGTACTTC
. 14 TRBJ1-2 TRBV2 TRBD1 CAVTKQGAYYGYTF TGTGCCGTCACCAAACAGGGGGCGTACTATGGCTACACCTTC
. 13 TRBJ2-5 TRBV29-1 . CSVVEGSEETQYF TGCAGCGTTGTGGAGGGCTCGGAAGAGACCCAGTACTTC
. 16 TRBJ2-7 TRBV6-5 TRBD2 CASSYISGASSYEQYF TGTGCCAGCAGTTACATTAGCGGGGCGAGCTCCTACGAGCAGTACTTC
. 15 TRBJ2-5 TRBV9 TRBD2 CASSANAGVRETQYF TGTGCCAGCAGCGCTAACGCGGGAGTCCGAGAGACCCAGTACTTC
. 16 TRBJ1-4 TRBV6-5 . CASSYNPRTGNEKLFF TGTGCCAGCAGTTACAACCCTCGTACCGGTAATGAAAAACTGTTTTTT
. 13 TRBJ2-5 TRBV19 . CARAGSAGETQYF TGTGCCAGGGCCGGAAGCGCCGGGGAGACCCAGTACTTC
. 15 TRBJ2-2 TRBV5-1 TRBD1 CASSLQQGAVGELFF TGCGCCAGCAGCTTGCAACAGGGGGCAGTCGGGGAGCTGTTTTTT
once 16 TRBJ1-2 TRBV7-2 TRBD1 CASSRQWTGMDYGYTF TGTGCCAGCAGCCGCCAATGGACAGGGATGGACTATGGCTACACCTTC
once 17 TRBJ2-4 TRBV13 . CASSSYRDSLTKNIQYF TGTGCCAGCAGCTCGTACCGGGACTCTCTTACCAAAAACATTCAGTACTTC